A selection of T cell receptor beta chains follows, all from one sample in a study of T cell responses to AZD1222 COVID-19 vaccine. Assay used: immunoSEQ multiplex PCR; TCRdb lists only in-frame clones, some missing. This table has approximately 120,000 clones, 75% to 90% appearing once. Material: peripheral blood, obtained 28 days after the second AZD1222 dose. Every receptor here comes from an adult who received the AZD1222 COVID-19 vaccine. Each CDR3 is given with its conserved first and last residue. A D gene is named only where the DNA matches it firmly. A clone size is listed for some rows: how often the clone was seen (once, few, many), or a class if it is expanded.

>TRBJ2-7|TRBV20-1|TRBD1|once
CSAIDAQGGRSYEQYF
TGCAGTGCTATTGACGCACAGGGGGGCCGATCCTACGAGCAGTACTTC
>TRBJ1-4|TRBV4-1|TRBD1|.
CASSQVGQGDEKLFF
TGCGCCAGCAGCCAAGTCGGACAGGGAGACGAAAAACTGTTTTTT
>TRBJ1-2|TRBV7-9|TRBD1|few
CASSWPPGDRTYGYTF
TGTGCCAGCAGCTGGCCACCCGGGGACAGGACCTATGGCTACACCTTC
>TRBJ2-2|TRBV10-3|TRBD2|.
CAISELAGGRTGELFF
TGTGCCATCAGTGAGCTAGCGGGGGGTAGAACCGGGGAGCTGTTTTTT
>TRBJ2-2|TRBV4-1|.|.
CASSPEWGELFF
TGCGCCAGCAGCCCGGAGTGGGGGGAGCTGTTTTTT
>TRBJ1-5|TRBV6-5|TRBD1|.
CASSLGQGGNQPQHF
TGTGCCAGCAGTTTAGGACAGGGAGGCAATCAGCCCCAGCATTTT
>TRBJ1-3|TRBV3-1/TRBV3-2|.|.
CASSQVWGSGNTIYF
TGTGCCAGCAGCCAAGTCTGGGGAAGTGGAAACACCATATATTTT
>TRBJ2-6|TRBV27|.|once
CASSPGSFLSGANVLTF
TGTGCCAGCAGTCCAGGGTCATTCCTCTCTGGGGCCAACGTCCTGACTTTC
>TRBJ1-4|TRBV18|.|.
CASSPQGVQEKLFF
TGTGCCAGCTCACCACAGGGCGTTCAGGAAAAACTGTTTTTT
>TRBJ1-3|TRBV2|.|.
CASGEVGNTIYF
TGTGCCAGCGGAGAGGTGGGAAACACCATATATTTT
>TRBJ1-2|TRBV30|TRBD1|few
CAWNSGTGVDYGYTF
TGTGCCTGGAACTCGGGGACAGGGGTAGACTATGGCTACACCTTC
>TRBJ1-1|TRBV18|.|.
CASSPEVGITEAFF
TGTGCCAGCTCACCGGAGGTGGGGATCACTGAAGCTTTCTTT
>TRBJ2-7|TRBV29-1|.|.
CSVGTSGSYEQYF
TGCAGCGTTGGAACCTCCGGTAGCTACGAGCAGTACTTC
>TRBJ2-5|TRBV10-3|TRBD2|.
CAISGTSGGTGTQYF
TGTGCCATCAGCGGGACTAGCGGGGGGACAGGGACCCAGTACTTC
>TRBJ1-5|TRBV28|.|.
CASSSRGINQPQHF
TGTGCCAGCAGTTCCAGAGGGATTAATCAGCCCCAGCATTTT
>TRBJ1-1|TRBV27|TRBD1|.
CASSLSRVGTGNTEAFF
TGTGCCAGCAGTTTATCCCGTGTGGGGACAGGTAACACTGAAGCTTTCTTT
>TRBJ1-3|TRBV10-1|.|.
CASSGTSGNTIYF
TGCGCCAGCAGTGGAACCTCTGGAAACACCATATATTTT
>TRBJ1-4|TRBV28|.|.
CASSFLFTAVGEKLFF
TGTGCCAGCAGTTTTCTCTTCACGGCGGTGGGTGAAAAACTGTTTTTT
>TRBJ1-2|TRBV30|.|.
CAWSAPGGRANYGYTF
TGTGCCTGGAGTGCCCCCGGAGGACGTGCGAACTATGGCTACACCTTC
>TRBJ2-3|TRBV15|.|.
CATSRPAQGPDTQYF
TGTGCCACCAGCAGGCCCGCACAGGGACCAGATACGCAGTATTTT
>TRBJ2-7|TRBV15|TRBD2|.
CATSRGTSGYEQYF
TGTGCCACCAGCAGAGGGACTAGCGGATACGAGCAGTACTTC
>TRBJ2-5|TRBV11-2|.|.
CASSPIAVSQETQYF
TGTGCCAGCAGTCCAATAGCGGTCAGTCAAGAGACCCAGTACTTC
>TRBJ2-5|TRBV9|TRBD2|.
CASSVGASGVETQYF
TGTGCCAGCAGCGTAGGGGCTAGCGGGGTTGAGACCCAGTACTTC
>TRBJ2-7|TRBV7-2|TRBD2|.
CASSFGTRSHYEQYF
TGTGCCAGCAGCTTCGGGACTAGATCGCACTACGAGCAGTACTTC
>TRBJ2-4|TRBV30|.|.
CAWSVSREKNIQYF
TGTGCCTGGAGTGTAAGCCGGGAAAAAAACATTCAGTACTTC
>TRBJ1-3|TRBV5-6|.|.
CASSLEQPGNTIYF
TGTGCCAGCAGCTTGGAGCAACCTGGAAACACCATATATTTT
>TRBJ2-3|TRBV5-4|.|.
CASSLLRGSTDTQYF
TGTGCCAGCAGCTTGCTCAGGGGTAGCACAGATACGCAGTATTTT
>TRBJ1-1|TRBV6-5|.|.
CALQVRLGTEAFF
TGTGCCTTACAGGTGCGACTAGGCACTGAAGCTTTCTTT